These 30 T cell receptor beta chains came from one sample sequenced in a study of human T cells and chemical hapten exposure. Each CDR3 protein gets one entry after TCRdb re-called the RACE reads with MiXCR. Of more than 65,000 distinct CDR3 sequences in the sample, approximately 10% were seen once. Indicated time point: patch test 1, 2 weeks after DPC sensitization. Treatment given: therapeutic diphenylcyclopropenone sensitization with weekly scalp DPC. This specimen was whole blood, taken in connection with sensitization to the hapten diphenylcyclopropenone (DPC). These receptors were obtained from a woman aged 45 to 65 with alopecia areata. Some clones in this sample may be carry-over from other donors' samples.

This clonotype appeared many times. This sequence joins TRBV7-3 and TRBJ1-1; TRBD1 matches at 7 bases. There are 13 residues in the CDR3. V dropped 3 bases and J dropped 7; count of bases not matched to a gene: 5. Germline CDR1 reads SGHTA; CDR2 reads FQGTGA. The CDR3 spells CASSFLRGGEAFF. As DNA, the CDR3 is TGTGCCAGCAGCTTCCTCAGGGGGGGTGAAGCTTTCTTT. Based on the CDR3 plus reference TRBV7-3 and TRBJ1-1, the full variable domain is GAGVSQTPSNKVTEKGKYVELRCDPISGHTALYWYRQSLGQGPEFLIYFQGTGAADDSGLPNDRFFAVRPEGSVSTLKIQRTERGDSAVYLCASSFLRGGEAFFGQGTRLTVV.

The chain links TRBV5-4 to TRBJ1-5; D call uncertain. The CDR3 runs to 14 residues. Germline CDR1 reads SGHNT; CDR2 reads YYREEE (reference sequence). V gave up 5 bases and J gave up 0 bases, with 9 bases separating them. This CDR3 reads CASSSDGSNQPQHF. The CDR3 nucleotides read TGTGCCAGCAGTTCGGACGGTAGCAATCAGCCCCAGCATTTT.

The chain has TRBV5-6 and TRBJ2-5, with D possibly being TRBD1 (6 bases). Trimming pared 1 base from V and 2 bases from J, leaving 15 bases between. Germline CDR1 is SGHDT and CDR2 is YYEEEE. This CDR3 comprises 16 residues. The CDR3, as DNA: TGTGCCAGCAGCTTGCGTTCCAGGGGCTATCAAGAGACCCAGTACTTC. It is translated as CASSLRSRGYQETQYF. The full variable domain, in which reference TRBV5-6 and TRBJ2-5 provide the parts outside the CDR3, is DAGVTQSPTHLIKTRGQQVTLRCSPKSGHDTVSWYQQALGQGPQFIFQYYEEEERQRGNFPDRFSGHQFPNYSSELNVNALLLGDSALYLCASSLRSRGYQETQYFGPGTRLLVL.

In this sample, this clonotype turned up a few times. This rearrangement joins TRBV28 to TRBJ2-6; TRBD2 agrees at 7 bases. Losses at the gene ends were 5 bases for V and 2 bases for J; bases not matched to a gene: 9. The CDR3 contains 17 residues. CDR1 and CDR2 (germline): MDHEN, SYDVKM. The CDR3 nucleotides read TGTGCCAGCAGTCACCGGGGGGTTCCGACTGGGGCCAACGTCCTGACTTTC. Protein: CASSHRGVPTGANVLTF.

CDR3 nucleotides: TGCAGTGCTAGTCCCCTCGGCGGAGTCTCCTACAATGAGCAGTTCTTC. This encodes CSASPLGGVSYNEQFF. The chain uses TRBV20-1 and TRBJ2-1; D not resolved. CDR1 is DFQATT, CDR2 SNEGSKA, per germline (reference sequence). This CDR3 comprises 16 residues. V lost 3 bases and J lost 0, with 15 bases in between.

The chain has TRBV27 and TRBJ2-7; 7 bases map to TRBD1. V was pared by 0 bases and J by 4 bases, with 3 bases of the junction left unmatched. Per germline, CDR1 MNHEY and CDR2 SMNVEV (reference sequence). The CDR3 runs to 14 residues. This CDR3 is CASSLSGGWYEQYF. CDR3 sequence (DNA): TGTGCCAGCAGTTTATCAGGGGGCTGGTACGAGCAGTACTTC.

The chain employs TRBV21-1 and TRBJ2-4. TRBV21-1 is flagged as a pseudogene. The CDR3 spans 14 residues. The CDR3 reads CAGSIRETKNIQYF. As DNA, the CDR3 is TGTGCCGGCAGCATAAGGGAAACCAAAAACATTCAGTACTTC.

The sample holds a few counts of this clonotype. V gene TRBV2 combines with J gene TRBJ2-2; D is perhaps TRBD2 (6 bases). Germline-derived CDR1 and CDR2 are SNHLY and FYNNEI. The CDR3 spans 12 residues. Trimming removed 8 bases from V and 7 bases from J, with 11 bases in between. The CDR3 sequence is CASYGRNGELFF. CDR3 coding DNA: TGTGCCAGCTACGGGAGAAACGGGGAGCTGTTTTTT. The full variable domain, completed using reference TRBV2 and TRBJ2-2, is EPEVTQTPSHQVTQMGQEVILRCVPISNHLYFYWYRQILGQKVEFLVSFYNNEISEKSEIFDDQFSVERPDGSNFTLKIRSTKLEDSAMYFCASYGRNGELFFGEGSRLTVL.

V gene TRBV6-5 combines with J gene TRBJ1-2; TRBD1 is a possible D gene (5 bases). V lost 10 bases to trimming and J lost 1 base, with 16 bases between them. The CDR3 extends over 14 amino acids. Germline CDR1 reads MNHEY; CDR2 reads SVGAGI. Here the CDR3 reads CAIFNGAVNYGYTF. The CDR3 coding sequence is TGTGCCATCTTCAACGGGGCCGTTAACTATGGCTACACCTTC.

This clonotype was seen a few times. V usage is TRBV29-1 and J usage is TRBJ2-6; D perhaps matches TRBD2 (5 bases). The V gene lost 6 bases and the J gene lost 8 bases, with 11 bases spanning the gap. The V gene's germline CDR1 is SQVTM and CDR2 ANQGSEA. The CDR3 runs to 12 residues. CDR3 sequence reads: CSVITGTNVLTF. The CDR3 DNA sequence: TGCAGCGTGATTACGGGGACCAACGTCCTGACTTTC.

Only a few counts were recorded for this clonotype. The rearrangement links TRBV6-5 to TRBJ2-7; 12 bases agree with TRBD2. This CDR3 is built from 16 residues. Germline lookup yields CDR1 MNHEY and CDR2 SVGAGI. V trimming: 6 bases; J trimming: 7 bases; junction bases outside the gene matches: 13. DNA for the CDR3: TGTGCCAGCAGCCCTCTTTCTAGCGGGAGGGCCAGGGAGCAGTACTTC. Protein: CASSPLSSGRAREQYF.

This clonotype was recorded a few times. This chain joins TRBV29-1 and TRBJ1-2; 7 positions match TRBD1. CDR1 SQVTM and CDR2 ANQGSEA come from the germline V gene. This CDR3 comprises 13 residues. V shed 1 base and J 11 bases; nucleotides not matched to a gene: 10. CDR3 region: CSVEAQGVQWYTF. CDR3 nucleotide sequence: TGCAGCGTTGAAGCCCAGGGGGTTCAGTGGTACACCTTC.

This clonotype was counted between two and nine times. This chain uses TRBV20-1 with TRBJ2-4; a weak D match, TRBD1 (6 bases). There are 16 residues in the CDR3. V was pared by 1 base and J by 0 bases, with 13 bases between. Germline assignment: CDR1 DFQATT and CDR2 SNEGSKA (reference sequence). CDR3 region: CSARGGQNQAKNIQYF. The CDR3 DNA reads as TGCAGTGCTAGAGGTGGACAGAATCAAGCCAAAAACATTCAGTACTTC.

This clonotype was seen a handful of times. The chain joins TRBV6-1 to TRBJ1-6; 11 bases agree with TRBD1. V gave up 6 bases and J gave up 8 bases; unmatched junction bases: 6. Looked up from germline, CDR1 is MNHNS and CDR2 is SASEGT. The CDR3 length is 15 residues. DNA of the CDR3: TGTGCCAGCAGCTGGCCGGGACAGGGGGATTCACCCCTCCACTTT. Residues: CASSWPGQGDSPLHF.

This clonotype was counted at least ten times. This chain joins TRBV7-3 and TRBJ2-3, with TRBD2 matching over 7 bases. The CDR3 extends over 15 amino acids. CDR1 and CDR2 from the germline V gene are SGHTA and FQGTGA. The trim removed 5 bases at V and 4 bases at J, leaving 9 bases unmatched. CDR3 sequence reads: CASSLRQRDADTQYF. DNA for the CDR3: TGTGCCAGCAGCCTCCGCCAGCGGGACGCAGATACGCAGTATTTT.

The rearrangement joins TRBV12-3 or TRBV12-4 to TRBJ2-1, with 14 bases matching TRBD2. The CDR3 has 19 amino acids. After removal of 3 bases from V and 0 bases from J, the junction contained 7 bases not matched to a gene. In nucleotides, the CDR3 is TGTGCCAGCAGTTTCCCGGGCGGGACTAGCGGGGGCTCCTACAATGAGCAGTTCTTC. Its translation is CASSFPGGTSGGSYNEQFF.

The table lists this clonotype with many counts. The chain recombines TRBV2 with TRBJ1-5; maybe TRBD1 (5 bases). CDR3 length: 12 amino acids. Trimming pared 5 bases from V and 5 bases from J, leaving 7 bases between. CDR1 is SNHLY, CDR2 FYNNEI, per germline. CDR3: CASSRGDQPQHF. The CDR3 coding sequence is TGTGCCAGCAGTCGAGGGGATCAGCCCCAGCATTTT.

V and J are TRBV12-3 or TRBV12-4 and TRBJ1-5, with 10 bases fitting TRBD1. Trimming at V came to 6 bases and at J to 2 bases, leaving 7 bases not matched to a gene. This CDR3 comprises 16 residues. The CDR3 sequence is CASSEPGQGRNQPQHF. CDR3 bases: TGTGCCAGCAGCGAACCGGGACAGGGGCGCAATCAGCCCCAGCATTTT.

This clonotype was seen repeatedly, ten times or more. The V gene is TRBV6-5, the J gene TRBJ2-1; 9 bases are shared with TRBD2. CDR3 length: 14 amino acids. Unmatched junction bases numbered 12, after V lost 10 bases and J lost 8 bases. Germline-derived CDR1 and CDR2 are MNHEY and SVGAGI. Here the CDR3 DNA reads TGTGCCACGACTAGCGGCCCCCCCTTGGATGAGCAGTTCTTC. It encodes CATTSGPPLDEQFF.

This clonotype showed up just a few times. The V gene is TRBV12-3 or TRBV12-4, the J gene TRBJ1-5; D call uncertain. The CDR3 is 13 amino acids. The ends were cut back, 1 base at V and 2 bases at J, with 3 bases in the middle. The CDR3: CASSLGRNQPQHF. In nucleotides, the CDR3 is TGTGCCAGCAGTTTAGGGCGCAATCAGCCCCAGCATTTT.

The sample holds many counts of this clonotype. The rearrangement uses TRBV19 and TRBJ1-3, with 7 bases that match TRBD1. The CDR3 totals 15 residues. The germline V gene has CDR1 LNHDA and CDR2 SQIVND (reference sequence). V dropped 6 bases and J dropped 8; count of bases not matched to a gene: 13. In nucleotides, the CDR3 is TGTGCCAGTAGGAGCAGGGGGACGCTGCAGCACACCATATATTTT. Translation gives CASRSRGTLQHTIYF.

The chain is built from TRBV5-5 and TRBJ2-7; 9 bases align to TRBD1. CDR3 length: 13 amino acids. Per the germline V gene, CDR1 is SGHKS and CDR2 is YYEKEE (reference sequence). V lost 2 bases, J lost 4 bases, and 1 base stayed unmatched. The CDR3 DNA reads as TGTGCCAGCAGCTTACAGGGGGCATACGAGCAGTACTTC. It specifies CASSLQGAYEQYF.

This clonotype was seen a handful of times. The rearrangement uses TRBV6-5 and TRBJ1-2; D may be TRBD1 (5 bases). V shed 10 bases and J shed 8 bases, with 14 bases lying between them. Germline values: CDR1 MNHEY, CDR2 SVGAGI. The CDR3 totals 11 residues. CDR3: CATFVGGGYTF. CDR3 nucleotides: TGTGCCACTTTCGTCGGGGGGGGCTACACCTTC.

The gene calls are TRBV6-1 and TRBJ2-3; 12 bases are shared with TRBD2. Per the germline V gene, CDR1 is MNHNS and CDR2 is SASEGT. This CDR3 spans 16 amino acids. Trimming removed 5 bases from V and 5 bases from J; junction bases left unmatched: 8. The CDR3: CASSPLAGGLVDTQYF. Here the CDR3 DNA reads TGTGCCAGCAGTCCGCTAGCGGGAGGGCTAGTAGATACGCAGTATTTT.

This clonotype was seen ten or more times. The chain recombines TRBV7-3 with TRBJ2-3; D ambiguous. The V gene's germline CDR1 is SGHTA and CDR2 FQGTGA. The CDR3 has 14 residues. V gave up 5 bases and J gave up 1 base, with 10 bases separating them. CDR3 in DNA: TGTGCCAGCAGCGCGATGGGTGGCACAGATACGCAGTATTTT. This translates into CASSAMGGTDTQYF.

This clonotype was observed a handful of times. The rearrangement links TRBV20-1 to TRBJ2-3; D ambiguous. The CDR3 has 14 amino acids. Germline values: CDR1 DFQATT, CDR2 SNEGSKA (reference sequence). Between the trimmed V and J ends, which lost 6 bases and 0 bases, there was a span of 13 bases. The chain's CDR3 is CSAPLVASTDTQYF. Here the CDR3 DNA reads TGCAGTGCCCCCCTCGTAGCTAGCACAGATACGCAGTATTTT.

This clonotype has ten or more counts. This chain uses TRBV4-3 with TRBJ2-2; D not resolved. CDR1 and CDR2 from the germline V gene are LGHNA and YSLEER. V was cut by 1 base and J by 1 base, with 4 bases left in between. The CDR3 sequence is 14 residues long. CDR3 nucleotide sequence: TGCGCCAGCAGCCAAGTTGAGAACACCGGGGAGCTGTTTTTT. It codes for CASSQVENTGELFF.

Worth noting for this clonotype: A much larger clonotype is one base distant, so this may be a read error. This chain joins TRBV5-1 and TRBJ2-3; either TRBD1 or TRBD2 may supply D (6 bases each). This CDR3 spans 14 amino acids. Looked up from germline, CDR1 is SGHRS and CDR2 is YFSETQ. Here the CDR3 DNA reads TGCGCCAACAGCCCGGGGGCTACCACAGATACGCAGTATTTT. It translates to CANSPGATTDTQYF.

V is TRBV7-2 and J is TRBJ2-1, with D possibly matching TRBD2 (5 bases). This CDR3 spans 13 amino acids. CDR1 is SGHTA, CDR2 FQGNSA, per germline. Trimming cost V 6 bases and J 6 bases, with 12 bases left between them. CDR3 sequence reads: CASRKLGGNEQFF. The DNA for the CDR3 is TGTGCCAGCAGAAAACTAGGAGGCAATGAGCAGTTCTTC.

The CDR3 reads CASRAGDSPLHF. DNA for the CDR3: TGCGCCAGCAGGGCAGGGGATTCACCCCTCCACTTT. The J gene is TRBJ1-6, the V gene TRBV10-2, with D possibly TRBD1 on 6 matching bases. The CDR3 loop spans 12 amino acids. The V gene lost 6 bases and the J gene lost 8 bases, with 8 bases spanning the gap. CDR1 and CDR2 (germline): WSHSY, SAAADI.